The rows below give T cell receptor beta chains drawn from one sample of a study of T cell changes during pregnancy in multiple sclerosis. Libraries were prepared by immunoSEQ multiplex PCR; TCRdb keeps only in-frame clonotypes and omits some of them. The sample carries 66,000 or so clones, 90% recorded once. Sequencing was performed on peripheral blood, taken in the first trimester of pregnancy. The receptors derive from a female donor in good health, enrolled as a control in a pregnancy study. Each CDR3 is given with its conserved first and last residue. Fields, in order: CDR3 DNA, CDR3 protein, D gene, clone size, V gene, J gene. A D gene is named only where the DNA matches it firmly. Clone size, where shown, is once, few, many, or a class for clones that have expanded.

DNA: TGCGCCAGCAGCTTGTGGACAGGGGGCGACGAGCAGTACTTC
CDR3: CASSLWTGGDEQYF
D: TRBD1
size: NA
V: TRBV5-1
J: TRBJ2-7

DNA: TGCGCCAGCAGCATGGGCCAGGGGGAAGAGACCCAGTACTTC
CDR3: CASSMGQGEETQYF
D: TRBD1
size: NA
V: TRBV5-1
J: TRBJ2-5

DNA: TGTGCCTGGAAGGACAGTCGAAATCAGCCCCAGCATTTT
CDR3: CAWKDSRNQPQHF
D: NA
size: NA
V: TRBV30
J: TRBJ1-5

DNA: TGCGCCAGCAGCCAAGATGGGACATTTAAGGACACTGAAGCTTTCTTT
CDR3: CASSQDGTFKDTEAFF
D: NA
size: NA
V: TRBV4-3
J: TRBJ1-1

DNA: TGTGCCAGCAGCGTAGAGGACAGCGTTTCCTATAATTCACCCCTCCACTTT
CDR3: CASSVEDSVSYNSPLHF
D: NA
size: NA
V: TRBV9
J: TRBJ1-6

DNA: TGTGCCAGCTCACCAGTGCCGGACATCTCTGGAAACACCATATATTTT
CDR3: CASSPVPDISGNTIYF
D: NA
size: NA
V: TRBV18
J: TRBJ1-3

DNA: TGTGCCAGCTCCCCTACGGACAGGGCTGTTGCCTTC
CDR3: CASSPTDRAVAF
D: TRBD1
size: NA
V: TRBV18
J: TRBJ1-2

DNA: TGTGCCAGCCGGGACACCAGTTACCAGCCCCAGCATTTT
CDR3: CASRDTSYQPQHF
D: NA
size: NA
V: TRBV19
J: TRBJ1-5

DNA: TGTGCCAGCAGCTTATCAATCTCACAGGGGATGAACACTGAAGCTTTCTTT
CDR3: CASSLSISQGMNTEAFF
D: TRBD1
size: NA
V: TRBV11-3
J: TRBJ1-1

DNA: TGTGCCAGTGGAGGCAGGGGAAATTCCTACAATGAGCAGTTCTTC
CDR3: CASGGRGNSYNEQFF
D: NA
size: NA
V: TRBV19
J: TRBJ2-1

DNA: TGCGCCAGCGCAGGAAAGACAGGGAACACTGAAGCTTTCTTT
CDR3: CASAGKTGNTEAFF
D: NA
size: NA
V: TRBV5-1
J: TRBJ1-1

DNA: TGTGCCAGCAGGGCCGGGACAGGGCCCTCCTACGAGCAGTACTTC
CDR3: CASRAGTGPSYEQYF
D: TRBD1
size: NA
V: TRBV6-1
J: TRBJ2-7

DNA: TGCAGCGTTACCCTCTGGGCAGTCACAGATACGCAGTATTTT
CDR3: CSVTLWAVTDTQYF
D: NA
size: NA
V: TRBV29-1
J: TRBJ2-3

DNA: TGTGCCGGGGGACTAGCCAACAATGAGCAGTTCTTC
CDR3: CAGGLANNEQFF
D: TRBD2
size: once
V: TRBV18
J: TRBJ2-1

DNA: TGTGCCAGCAGCTTAACGCTGAGCGGAACCTCTGAAGCTTTCTTT
CDR3: CASSLTLSGTSEAFF
D: NA
size: NA
V: TRBV7-3
J: TRBJ1-1

DNA: TGTGCCAGCAGCCCCCCAGGGGGCCTTCATAATTCACCCCTCCACTTT
CDR3: CASSPPGGLHNSPLHF
D: NA
size: NA
V: TRBV21-1
J: TRBJ1-6

DNA: TGTGCCAGCACCCTGGGCTTGACCGGGGAGCTGTTTTTT
CDR3: CASTLGLTGELFF
D: NA
size: NA
V: TRBV2
J: TRBJ2-2

DNA: TGTGCCTGGAGGAGGGGGAGCTCCAACTATGGCTACACCTTC
CDR3: CAWRRGSSNYGYTF
D: NA
size: NA
V: TRBV30
J: TRBJ1-2

DNA: TGTGCCTGGAACCGGGACAGGCCTCGCGGCTACACCTTC
CDR3: CAWNRDRPRGYTF
D: TRBD1
size: NA
V: TRBV30
J: TRBJ1-2

DNA: TGCGCCAGCAGCTTCTTGTCGGGGGTGACCTACAATGAGCAGTTCTTC
CDR3: CASSFLSGVTYNEQFF
D: NA
size: NA
V: TRBV5-1
J: TRBJ2-1

DNA: TGTGCCAGTACCCTTATCCCAGGGGGTTTTAGTGAAGCTTTCTTT
CDR3: CASTLIPGGFSEAFF
D: TRBD1
size: NA
V: TRBV19
J: TRBJ1-1

DNA: TGTGCCATCAGTGAGTCTAGGGAGGGGAATGAAAAACTGTTTTTT
CDR3: CAISESREGNEKLFF
D: NA
size: NA
V: TRBV10-3
J: TRBJ1-4

DNA: TGTGCCAGCAGCTTAATCGCAGGGCTTAGCAATCAGCCCCAGCATTTT
CDR3: CASSLIAGLSNQPQHF
D: NA
size: NA
V: TRBV7-8
J: TRBJ1-5

DNA: TGTGCCAGCAAACCGGACGGACAAGGGTCACCCCTCCACTTT
CDR3: CASKPDGQGSPLHF
D: NA
size: NA
V: TRBV27
J: TRBJ1-6

DNA: TGCGCCAGCAGCGCCTCAGGGGACGAGACCCAGTACTTC
CDR3: CASSASGDETQYF
D: NA
size: NA
V: TRBV5-1
J: TRBJ2-5

DNA: TGTGCCAGCAGTTACCCTAAACAGGGATCCTACGAGCAGTACTTC
CDR3: CASSYPKQGSYEQYF
D: NA
size: NA
V: TRBV6-5
J: TRBJ2-7

DNA: TGTGCCAGTAGTCGGCGGGGGATAGAGACCCAGTACTTC
CDR3: CASSRRGIETQYF
D: TRBD2
size: NA
V: TRBV19
J: TRBJ2-5

DNA: TGTGCCAGCAGCGTACGTTCGAACACTGAAGCTTTCTTT
CDR3: CASSVRSNTEAFF
D: NA
size: few
V: TRBV9
J: TRBJ1-1

DNA: TGTGCCAGCAGTGAAGGGGCGCTTAATAGCGGTTTTACTGAGACCCAGTACTTC
CDR3: CASSEGALNSGFTETQYF
D: NA
size: NA
V: TRBV6-1
J: TRBJ2-5

DNA: TGTGCCAGCACCTTTGGACTAGCGGGGGGAGATACGCAGTATTTT
CDR3: CASTFGLAGGDTQYF
D: TRBD2
size: once
V: TRBV5-6
J: TRBJ2-3

DNA: TGTGCCTGGAGTGGGGATTCCCGGGACATCTGGGGCTACACCTTC
CDR3: CAWSGDSRDIWGYTF
D: NA
size: NA
V: TRBV30
J: TRBJ1-2

DNA: TGTGCCAGCAGCGTAGGGGACTCTCATGGCTACACCTTC
CDR3: CASSVGDSHGYTF
D: NA
size: NA
V: TRBV9
J: TRBJ1-2

DNA: TGTGCCTGGAGTGGCCTTGGCAGGCGAAATGGCTACACCTTC
CDR3: CAWSGLGRRNGYTF
D: NA
size: once
V: TRBV30
J: TRBJ1-2

DNA: TGTGCCAGTAACAACTTTTGGACAGGGAGGGGGTCTGGGGCCAACGTCCTGACTTTC
CDR3: CASNNFWTGRGSGANVLTF
D: NA
size: NA
V: TRBV19
J: TRBJ2-6

DNA: TGTGCCAGCAGCTTTAGCCAGAACACTGAAGCTTTCTTT
CDR3: CASSFSQNTEAFF
D: NA
size: NA
V: TRBV7-3
J: TRBJ1-1

DNA: TGTGCCAGCAGCCCATCCGGGACAGGGACCTTCTATGGCTACACCTTC
CDR3: CASSPSGTGTFYGYTF
D: TRBD1
size: NA
V: TRBV7-2
J: TRBJ1-2

DNA: TGTGCCAGTAGTTCAACAGGGGGGTACTCCTATAATTCACCCCTCCACTTT
CDR3: CASSSTGGYSYNSPLHF
D: TRBD1
size: NA
V: TRBV19
J: TRBJ1-6

DNA: TGTGCCAGCAGTCGGCCTGGACTCCCGGGGGAGACCCAGTACTTC
CDR3: CASSRPGLPGETQYF
D: NA
size: NA
V: TRBV6-5
J: TRBJ2-5

DNA: TGTGCCAGCTCACCACAGGGACTAGCGGGGGCCGACGGGCAGTACTTC
CDR3: CASSPQGLAGADGQYF
D: TRBD2
size: once
V: TRBV18
J: TRBJ2-7

DNA: TGTGCCAGCAGCCTCTCTCGACAGGAGCAGTACTTC
CDR3: CASSLSRQEQYF
D: NA
size: NA
V: TRBV7-9
J: TRBJ2-7

DNA: TGCGCCAGCAGCTTAGGGCAGGGGGCCTTCTACTACGAGCAGTACTTC
CDR3: CASSLGQGAFYYEQYF
D: TRBD1
size: NA
V: TRBV5-1
J: TRBJ2-7

DNA: TGTGCCAGCAGCGCGCCAAACAGGGGCGGCTACACCTTC
CDR3: CASSAPNRGGYTF
D: TRBD1
size: NA
V: TRBV7-3
J: TRBJ1-2

DNA: TGTGCTAGTGGTTTGGTACTAGCCCGAAACACCGGGGAGCTGTTTTTT
CDR3: CASGLVLARNTGELFF
D: NA
size: NA
V: TRBV12-5
J: TRBJ2-2

DNA: TGTGCCAGCAGCTTTATTGGGGAGAGTGAAGCTTTCTTT
CDR3: CASSFIGESEAFF
D: NA
size: NA
V: TRBV11-2
J: TRBJ1-1

DNA: TGCGCCAGCAGCCAACAACACGGGACTTCTGGAAACACCATATATTTT
CDR3: CASSQQHGTSGNTIYF
D: NA
size: NA
V: TRBV4-3
J: TRBJ1-3

DNA: TGTGCCAGCAGCGTAGTCACAGGGGTGGCAGATACGCAGTATTTT
CDR3: CASSVVTGVADTQYF
D: TRBD1
size: once
V: TRBV9
J: TRBJ2-3

DNA: TGCGCCAGCAGCTTAGGGACAGGGAATTACGAGCAGTACTTC
CDR3: CASSLGTGNYEQYF
D: TRBD1
size: NA
V: TRBV5-1
J: TRBJ2-7

DNA: TGTGCCTGGGGGACACTAGCGGGGGGAGTAGAGACCCAGTACTTC
CDR3: CAWGTLAGGVETQYF
D: TRBD2
size: NA
V: TRBV30
J: TRBJ2-5

DNA: TGTGCCAGCAGCGGAGGGACAGCCCCCGGGACTGAAGCTTTCTTT
CDR3: CASSGGTAPGTEAFF
D: TRBD1
size: few
V: TRBV9
J: TRBJ1-1

DNA: TGTGCCAGCAGCGACGGGGGGGCCGGGGAGACCCAGTACTTC
CDR3: CASSDGGAGETQYF
D: TRBD2
size: NA
V: TRBV5-4
J: TRBJ2-5

DNA: TGTGCCAGCAGCTTGCAGGGAAGGCAGGATGGCTACACCTTC
CDR3: CASSLQGRQDGYTF
D: NA
size: NA
V: TRBV5-4
J: TRBJ1-2

DNA: TGTGCCAGCAGCCAAGAGTCGACGAATCGTGTAGGGGGTGAAAAACTGTTTTTT
CDR3: CASSQESTNRVGGEKLFF
D: NA
size: NA
V: TRBV4-2
J: TRBJ1-4